What follows are 16 T cell receptor beta chains derived from one specimen sequenced in a study of blood T cell repertoires in COVID-19. Clones were sequenced by immunoSEQ multiplex PCR, and TCRdb holds only the in-frame ones, with some missing. The top ten clones hold less than 3.5% of a sample with about 40,000 clones, about 80% of them seen once. The sample consisted of peripheral blood. These TCRs come from a woman aged 60-70 years with acute or convalescent COVID-19.

The genes are TRBV27 and TRBJ2-1; 8 bases map to TRBD1. Germline V CDR1 and CDR2: MNHEY, SMNVEV (reference sequence). The CDR3 is 15 amino acids. V lost 6 bases to trimming and J lost 7 bases; unmatched junction nucleotides: 11. The CDR3 region has the DNA TGTGCCAGCAGGACGACAGGGGACATACGAAATGAGCAGTTCTTC. Amino acid sequence: CASRTTGDIRNEQFF.

The chain has TRBV6-1 and TRBJ2-1; possible D gene TRBD2, 6 bases. V lost 2 bases, J lost 0 bases, and 14 bases lay in between. CDR3 length: 17 residues. Germline-derived CDR1 and CDR2 are MNHNS and SASEGT. CDR3 region: CASSERWGGASYNEQFF. CDR3 DNA sequence: TGTGCCAGCAGTGAACGGTGGGGAGGAGCCTCCTACAATGAGCAGTTCTTC.

The chain's CDR3 is CASSYGTKYEQYF. CDR3 nucleotide sequence: TGTGCCAGCAGTTACGGGACTAAATACGAGCAGTACTTC. J is TRBJ2-7 and V is TRBV6-5; 7 nucleotides line up with TRBD2. Unmatched junction bases numbered 2, after V lost 2 bases and J lost 4 bases. Per the germline V gene, CDR1 is MNHEY and CDR2 is SVGAGI. CDR3 length: 13 residues.

V is TRBV15 and J is TRBJ2-6; weak D call: TRBD2 (5 bases). Trimming stripped 5 bases from V and 3 bases from J, with 8 bases between. The CDR3 has 14 amino acids. CDR1 is LNHNV and CDR2 is YYDKDF in the germline V gene (reference sequence). In DNA, the CDR3 is TGTGCCACCAGCTCGGGGTATGGGGCCAACGTCCTGACTTTC. It translates to CATSSGYGANVLTF. The whole variable domain, filled in from reference TRBV15 and TRBJ2-6, reads DAMVIQNPRYQVTQFGKPVTLSCSQTLNHNVMYWYQQKSSQAPKLLFHYYDKDFNNEADTPDNFQSRRPNTSFCFLDIRSPGLGDTAMYLCATSSGYGANVLTFGAGSRLTVL.

The chain links TRBV5-1 to TRBJ2-3, with 7 bases matching TRBD1. CDR3 length equals 15 residues. The V segment lost 2 bases and the J segment 3 bases; nucleotides outside the gene matches: 6. CDR1 SGHRS and CDR2 YFSETQ come from the germline V gene. CDR3 sequence (DNA): TGCGCCAGCAGCTTAAACAGGGGAAAGACAGATACGCAGTATTTT. This encodes CASSLNRGKTDTQYF.

The rearrangement joins TRBV5-4 to TRBJ2-5; no definite D call. Looked up from germline, CDR1 is SGHNT and CDR2 is YYREEE (reference sequence). CDR3 length: 13 residues. V shed 2 bases and J shed 3 bases, with 8 bases lying between them. CDR3 amino acids: CASSLRAEETQYF. The CDR3 nucleotides read TGTGCCAGCAGCTTACGAGCCGAAGAGACCCAGTACTTC.

The chain carries TRBV21-1 and TRBJ2-7; TRBD1 is the table's D call, not checked against the DNA. TRBV21-1 is an annotated pseudogene. There are 15 residues in the CDR3. This CDR3 reads CASSKETGLPYEQYF. The CDR3, as DNA: TGTGCCAGCAGCAAAGAGACAGGGTTACCCTACGAGCAGTACTTC.

This chain connects TRBV27 to TRBJ1-5, with unresolved D. V shed 5 bases and J shed 2 bases, with 4 bases lying between them. The CDR3 has 12 residues. Germline V gene sequence: CDR1 MNHEY, CDR2 SMNVEV (reference sequence). Here the CDR3 DNA reads TGTGCCAGCAGTGCGCGCAATCAGCCCCAGCATTTT. Encoded protein: CASSARNQPQHF.

V gene TRBV7-3 combines with J gene TRBJ1-2, with 7 bases lining up with TRBD1. The CDR3 sequence is 13 residues long. Germline lookup yields CDR1 SGHTA and CDR2 FQGTGA. V trimming: 4 bases; J trimming: 4 bases; junction bases outside the gene matches: 3. The CDR3, as DNA: TGTGCCAGCAGCTCTACAGGGGTCTATGGCTACACCTTC. This sequence encodes CASSSTGVYGYTF.

J is TRBJ1-1 and V is TRBV18, with D possibly matching TRBD1 (5 bases). Germline-derived CDR1 and CDR2 are KGHSH and LQKENI. V lost 6 bases to trimming and J lost 1 base, with 15 bases between them. The CDR3 spans 15 residues. CDR3 loop: CASSPRQGQNTEAFF. The CDR3 region has the DNA TGTGCCAGCTCCCCTCGGCAGGGCCAGAACACTGAAGCTTTCTTT.

The chain employs TRBV6-6 and TRBJ1-4, with D unresolved. Trimming removed 0 bases at V and 0 bases at J, with 8 bases between. Germline CDR1 is MNHNY and CDR2 is SVGAGI (reference sequence). The CDR3 has 16 residues. For the CDR3, the DNA is TGTGCCAGCAGTTACTCGTCCGGTGCAACTAATGAAAAACTGTTTTTT. This gives the protein CASSYSSGATNEKLFF.

V usage is TRBV21-1 and J usage is TRBJ2-1; the tabulated D call, TRBD2, remains unverified against the DNA. TRBV21-1 represents a pseudogene. This CDR3 spans 15 amino acids. The CDR3 protein is CASSKVLTNDNEQFF. The CDR3 DNA sequence: TGTGCCAGCAGCAAAGTACTGACTAACGACAATGAGCAGTTCTTC.

V is TRBV6-5 and J is TRBJ2-7; TRBD1 agrees at 7 bases. The V gene end was trimmed by 6 bases and the J gene end by 3 bases; junction bases not matched to a gene: 11. The CDR3 loop spans 15 amino acids. The V gene's germline CDR1 is MNHEY and CDR2 SVGAGI. CDR3 DNA sequence: TGTGCCAGCAGCTCCATATGGGACAGTTTCTACGAGCAGTACTTC. Translated: CASSSIWDSFYEQYF.

This clone was seen a single time. The chain couples TRBV10-3 to TRBJ1-2; D remains ambiguous. V was shortened by 0 bases and J by 2 bases, with 7 bases between the two germline ends. CDR1 ENHRY and CDR2 SYGVKD come from the germline V gene. The CDR3 has 14 residues. CDR3 in DNA: TGTGCCATCAGTGAGTCGACGGGGAACTATGGCTACACCTTC. This codes for CAISESTGNYGYTF.

This clone showed up just a few times. The gene calls are TRBV30 and TRBJ1-3; 7 bases agree with TRBD1. This CDR3 comprises 14 residues. Trimming cost V 3 bases and J 1 base; bases outside gene matches: 3. In germline, CDR1 is GTSNPN, CDR2 SVGIG (reference sequence). As DNA, the CDR3 is TGTGCCTGGAGAACACAGGGGTCTGGAAACACCATATATTTT. As protein: CAWRTQGSGNTIYF.

CDR3 protein: CASSPRRESEQYF. DNA of the CDR3: TGTGCCAGCTCACCAAGGAGGGAGTCCGAGCAGTACTTC. The chain combines TRBV18 with TRBJ2-7; tentatively, D is TRBD2 (6 bases). The germline CDR1 and CDR2 sequences are KGHSH and LQKENI. CDR3 length: 13 residues. The V end lost 2 bases, the J end lost 6 bases, and 11 bases lay between the germline ends.